The clone carrying this T cell receptor beta chain occurred a few times. These data are taken from a study of T-cell memory formation after mild COVID-19. TCR alpha and TCR beta cDNA libraries with sample barcodes and UMIs came from 5'RACE using constant-segment primers. MiXCR was run by TCRdb on the 5' RACE reads, yielding one entry per CDR3 protein. This table holds 250,000 to 350,000 distinct CDR3 sequences, around a sixth found once. CDR3 length: 13 residues. Between the trimmed V and J ends, which lost 4 bases and 6 bases, there was a span of 11 bases. Germline lookup yields CDR1 LGHDT and CDR2 YNNKEL (reference sequence).

The sample comprised PBMCs or a T cell subset sorted from them (not recorded which). The chain uses TRBV3-1 and TRBJ2-3; tentative D call: TRBD2 (6 bases). This receptor was identified in a young man who had mild COVID-19 (a few samples of this study predate the infection). Cell type and time point are not known. The CDR3 sequence: CASSPPGVDTQYF. The CDR3 coding sequence is TGTGCCAGCAGCCCACCGGGGGTGGATACGCAGTATTTT.